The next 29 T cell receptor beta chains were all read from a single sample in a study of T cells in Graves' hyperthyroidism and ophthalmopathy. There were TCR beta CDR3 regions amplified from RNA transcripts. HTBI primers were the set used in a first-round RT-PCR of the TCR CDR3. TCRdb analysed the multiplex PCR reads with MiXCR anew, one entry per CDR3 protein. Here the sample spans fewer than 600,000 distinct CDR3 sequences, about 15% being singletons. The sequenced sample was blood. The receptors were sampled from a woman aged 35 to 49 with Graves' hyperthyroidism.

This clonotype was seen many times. This chain's CDR3 is CSPQGQGYSGRTDTQYF. The CDR3 DNA reads TGCAGTCCACAGGGACAGGGTTATAGCGGGAGGACGGATACGCAGTATTTT. This chain uses TRBV20-1 with TRBJ2-3; perhaps TRBD2 as D (10 bases). The CDR3 totals 17 residues. Germline lookup yields CDR1 DFQATT and CDR2 SNEGSKA (reference sequence). Trimming removed 8 bases from V and 6 bases from J, with 30 bases in between.

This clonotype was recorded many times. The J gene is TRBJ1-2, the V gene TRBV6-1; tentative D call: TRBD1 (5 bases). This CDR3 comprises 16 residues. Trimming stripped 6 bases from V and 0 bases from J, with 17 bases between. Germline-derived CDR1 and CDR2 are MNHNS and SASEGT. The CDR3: CASSQLRQRSNYGYTF. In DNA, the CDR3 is TGTGCCAGCAGCCAACTCAGACAGCGATCTAACTATGGCTACACCTTC.

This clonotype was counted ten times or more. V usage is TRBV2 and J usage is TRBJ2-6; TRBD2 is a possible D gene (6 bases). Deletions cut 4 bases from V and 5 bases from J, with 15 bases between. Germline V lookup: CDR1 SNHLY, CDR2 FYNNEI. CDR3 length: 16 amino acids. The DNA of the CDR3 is TGTGCCAGCAGTGGGGAGGACCCTATCTGGGCCAACGTCCTGACTTTC. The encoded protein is CASSGEDPIWANVLTF.

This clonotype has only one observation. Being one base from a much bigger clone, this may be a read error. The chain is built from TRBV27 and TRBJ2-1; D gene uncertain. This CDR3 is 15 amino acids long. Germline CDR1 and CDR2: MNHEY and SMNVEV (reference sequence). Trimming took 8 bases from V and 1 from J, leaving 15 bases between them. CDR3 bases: TGTGCCAGCGGTCTCATCGGTGAGTCCTACAATGAGCAGTTCTTC. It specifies CASGLIGESYNEQFF.

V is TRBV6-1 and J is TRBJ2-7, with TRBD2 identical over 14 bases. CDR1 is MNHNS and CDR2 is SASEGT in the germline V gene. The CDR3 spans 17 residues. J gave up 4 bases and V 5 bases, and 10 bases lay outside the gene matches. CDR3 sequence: CASSPGTSGRGVYEQYF. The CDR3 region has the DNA TGTGCCAGCAGTCCCGGGACTAGCGGGAGAGGTGTTTACGAGCAGTACTTC.

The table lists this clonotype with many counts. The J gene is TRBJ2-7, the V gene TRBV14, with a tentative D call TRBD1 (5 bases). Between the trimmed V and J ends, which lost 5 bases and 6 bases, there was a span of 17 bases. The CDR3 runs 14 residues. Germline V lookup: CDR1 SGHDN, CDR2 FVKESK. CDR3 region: CASSYGHTSAEQYF. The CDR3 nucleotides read TGTGCCAGCAGCTATGGACACACCTCAGCCGAGCAGTACTTC. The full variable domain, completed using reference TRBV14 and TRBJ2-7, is EAGVTQFPSHSVIEKGQTVTLRCDPISGHDNLYWYRRVMGKEIKFLLHFVKESKQDESGMPNNRFLAERTGGTYSTLKVQPAELEDSGVYFCASSYGHTSAEQYFGPGTRLTVT.

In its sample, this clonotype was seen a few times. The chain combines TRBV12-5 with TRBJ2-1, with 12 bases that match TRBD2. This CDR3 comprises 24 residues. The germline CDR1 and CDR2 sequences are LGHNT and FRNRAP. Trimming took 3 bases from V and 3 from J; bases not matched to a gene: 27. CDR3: CASGLPHPSYKKWTSGIIYNEQFF. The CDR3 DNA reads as TGTGCTAGTGGTTTACCCCACCCCTCGTATAAAAAGTGGACTAGCGGGATCATCTACAATGAGCAGTTCTTC. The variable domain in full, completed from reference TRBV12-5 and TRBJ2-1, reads DARVTQTPRHKVTEMGQEVTMRCQPILGHNTVFWYRQTMMQGLELLAYFRNRAPLDDSGMPKDRFSAEMPDATLATLKIQPSEPRDSAVYFCASGLPHPSYKKWTSGIIYNEQFFGPGTRLTVL.

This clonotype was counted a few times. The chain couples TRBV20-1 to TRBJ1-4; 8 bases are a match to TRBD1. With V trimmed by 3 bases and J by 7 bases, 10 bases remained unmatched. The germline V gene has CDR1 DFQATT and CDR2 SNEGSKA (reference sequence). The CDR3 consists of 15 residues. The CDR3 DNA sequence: TGCAGTGCTAGGGTAGGGACAGGCGGGGTTGAAAAACTGTTTTTT. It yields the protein CSARVGTGGVEKLFF.

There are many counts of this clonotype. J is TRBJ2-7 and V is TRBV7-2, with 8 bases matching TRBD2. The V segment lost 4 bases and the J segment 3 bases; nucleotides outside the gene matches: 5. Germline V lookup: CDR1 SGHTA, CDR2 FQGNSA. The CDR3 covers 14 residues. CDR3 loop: CASSSIAGNYEQYF. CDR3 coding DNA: TGTGCCAGCAGCTCCATAGCGGGAAACTACGAGCAGTACTTC. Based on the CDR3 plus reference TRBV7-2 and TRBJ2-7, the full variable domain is GAGVSQSPSNKVTEKGKDVELRCDPISGHTALYWYRQSLGQGLEFLIYFQGNSAPDKSGLPSDRFSAERTGGSVSTLTIQRTQQEDSAVYLCASSSIAGNYEQYFGPGTRLTVT.

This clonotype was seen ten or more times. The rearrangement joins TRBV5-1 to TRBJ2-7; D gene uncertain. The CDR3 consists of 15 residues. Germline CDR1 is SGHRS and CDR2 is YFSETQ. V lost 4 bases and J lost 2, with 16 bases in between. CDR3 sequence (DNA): TGCGCCAGCAGCCCTAGACCAGGAGATCCCTACGAGCAGTACTTC. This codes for CASSPRPGDPYEQYF.

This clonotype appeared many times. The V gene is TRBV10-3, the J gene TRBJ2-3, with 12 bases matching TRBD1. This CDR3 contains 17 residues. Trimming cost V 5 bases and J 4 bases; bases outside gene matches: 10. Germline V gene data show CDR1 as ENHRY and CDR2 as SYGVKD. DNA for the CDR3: TGTGCCATCAGTCCCGGGACAGGGGGCAGCTGGGCAGATACGCAGTATTTT. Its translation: CAISPGTGGSWADTQYF.

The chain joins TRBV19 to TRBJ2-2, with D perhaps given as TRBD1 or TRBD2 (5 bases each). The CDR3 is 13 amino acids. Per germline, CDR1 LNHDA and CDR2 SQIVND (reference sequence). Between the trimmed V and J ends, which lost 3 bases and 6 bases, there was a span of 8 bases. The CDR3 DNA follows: TGTGCCAGTAGTATGGGGGTAGCCGGGGAGCTGTTTTTT. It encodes CASSMGVAGELFF.

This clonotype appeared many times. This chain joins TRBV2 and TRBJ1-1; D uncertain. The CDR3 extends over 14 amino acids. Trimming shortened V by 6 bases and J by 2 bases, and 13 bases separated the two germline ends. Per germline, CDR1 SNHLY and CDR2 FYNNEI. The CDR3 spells CASREEGENTEAFF. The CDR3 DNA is TGTGCCAGCAGGGAGGAGGGTGAAAACACTGAAGCTTTCTTT.

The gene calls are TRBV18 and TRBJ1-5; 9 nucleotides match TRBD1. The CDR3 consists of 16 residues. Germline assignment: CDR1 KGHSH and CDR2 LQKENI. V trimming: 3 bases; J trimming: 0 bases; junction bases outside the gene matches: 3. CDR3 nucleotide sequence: TGTGCCAGCTCACCCGGACAGGGGTATAGCAATCAGCCCCAGCATTTT. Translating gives CASSPGQGYSNQPQHF.

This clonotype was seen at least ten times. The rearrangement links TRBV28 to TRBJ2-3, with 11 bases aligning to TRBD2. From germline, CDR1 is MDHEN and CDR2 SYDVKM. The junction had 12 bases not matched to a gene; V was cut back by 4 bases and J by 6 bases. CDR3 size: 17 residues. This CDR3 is CASSSRTSGLRGDTQYF. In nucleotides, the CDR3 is TGTGCCAGCAGTTCCCGGACTAGCGGGCTCAGAGGGGATACGCAGTATTTT.

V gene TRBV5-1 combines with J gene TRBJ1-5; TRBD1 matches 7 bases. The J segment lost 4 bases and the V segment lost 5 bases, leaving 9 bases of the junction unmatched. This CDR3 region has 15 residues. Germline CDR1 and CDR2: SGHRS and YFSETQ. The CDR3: CASSRDSGWNQPQHF. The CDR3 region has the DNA TGCGCCAGCAGTCGGGACAGTGGTTGGAATCAGCCCCAGCATTTT.

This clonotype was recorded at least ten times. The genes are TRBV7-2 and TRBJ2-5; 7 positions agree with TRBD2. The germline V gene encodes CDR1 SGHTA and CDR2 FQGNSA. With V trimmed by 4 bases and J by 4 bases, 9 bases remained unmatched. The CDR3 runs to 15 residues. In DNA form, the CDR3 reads TGTGCCAGCAGCTCCCCATTGGGGGGGTCAGAGACCCAGTACTTC. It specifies CASSSPLGGSETQYF.

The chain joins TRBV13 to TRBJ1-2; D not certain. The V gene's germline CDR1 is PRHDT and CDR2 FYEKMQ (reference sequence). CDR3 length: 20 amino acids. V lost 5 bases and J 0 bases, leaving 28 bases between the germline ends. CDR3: CASSGPPILGITPPNYGYTF. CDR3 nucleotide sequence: TGTGCCAGCAGCGGTCCCCCAATTCTGGGGATTACCCCTCCTAACTATGGCTACACCTTC.

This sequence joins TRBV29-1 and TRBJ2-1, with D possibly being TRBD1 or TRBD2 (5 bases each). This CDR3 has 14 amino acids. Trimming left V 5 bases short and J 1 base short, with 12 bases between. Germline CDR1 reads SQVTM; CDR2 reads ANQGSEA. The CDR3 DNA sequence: TGCAGCGTTTCCGGGACCGCATCCTACAATGAGCAGTTCTTC. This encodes CSVSGTASYNEQFF.

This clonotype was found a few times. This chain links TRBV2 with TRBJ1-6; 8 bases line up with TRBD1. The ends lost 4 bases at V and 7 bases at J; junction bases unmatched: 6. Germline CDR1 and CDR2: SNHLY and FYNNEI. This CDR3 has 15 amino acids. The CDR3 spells CASSGQGAENSPLHF. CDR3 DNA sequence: TGTGCCAGCAGTGGTCAGGGGGCAGAAAATTCACCCCTCCACTTT.

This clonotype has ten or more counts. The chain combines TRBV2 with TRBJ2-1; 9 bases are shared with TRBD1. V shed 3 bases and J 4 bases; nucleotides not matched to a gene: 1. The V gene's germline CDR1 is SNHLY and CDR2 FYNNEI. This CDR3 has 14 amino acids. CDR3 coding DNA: TGTGCCAGCAGTGAGACAGGGGGGTACAATGAGCAGTTCTTC. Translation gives CASSETGGYNEQFF.

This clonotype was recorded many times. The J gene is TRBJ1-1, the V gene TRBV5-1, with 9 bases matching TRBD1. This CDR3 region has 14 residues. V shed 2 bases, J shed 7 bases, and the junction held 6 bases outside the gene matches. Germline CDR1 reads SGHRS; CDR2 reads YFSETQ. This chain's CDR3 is CASSFTGGLGEAFF. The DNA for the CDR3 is TGCGCCAGCAGCTTTACAGGGGGCTTAGGTGAAGCTTTCTTT.

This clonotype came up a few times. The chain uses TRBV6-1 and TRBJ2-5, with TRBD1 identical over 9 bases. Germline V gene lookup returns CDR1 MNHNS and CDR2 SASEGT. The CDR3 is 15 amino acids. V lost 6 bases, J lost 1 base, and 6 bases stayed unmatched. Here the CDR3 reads CASRSTGGTQETQYF. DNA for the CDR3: TGTGCCAGCAGGTCGACAGGGGGGACCCAAGAGACCCAGTACTTC.

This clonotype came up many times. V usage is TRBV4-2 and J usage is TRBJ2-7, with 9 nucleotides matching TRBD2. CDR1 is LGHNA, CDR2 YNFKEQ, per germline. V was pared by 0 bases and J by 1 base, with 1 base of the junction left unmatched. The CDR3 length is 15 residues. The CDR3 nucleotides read TGTGCCAGCAGCCAAGATAGCGGGAGATCCTACGAGCAGTACTTC. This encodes CASSQDSGRSYEQYF.

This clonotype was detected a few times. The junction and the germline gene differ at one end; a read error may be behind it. In DNA, the CDR3 is TGTGCCAGCTCACCACCCGGAAAAACAGGGCAAGAGATCCAGTACTTC. It specifies CASSPPGKTGQEIQYF. The chain is built from TRBV18 and TRBJ2-5; the D gene is possibly TRBD1 (6 bases). Per germline, CDR1 KGHSH and CDR2 LQKENI. CDR3 length equals 16 residues.

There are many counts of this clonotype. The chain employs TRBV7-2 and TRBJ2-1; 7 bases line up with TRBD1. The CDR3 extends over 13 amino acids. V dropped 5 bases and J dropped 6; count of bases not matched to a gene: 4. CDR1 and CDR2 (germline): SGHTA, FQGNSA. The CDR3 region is CASSDRVSNEQFF. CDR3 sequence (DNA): TGTGCCAGCAGCGACAGGGTGAGCAATGAGCAGTTCTTC.

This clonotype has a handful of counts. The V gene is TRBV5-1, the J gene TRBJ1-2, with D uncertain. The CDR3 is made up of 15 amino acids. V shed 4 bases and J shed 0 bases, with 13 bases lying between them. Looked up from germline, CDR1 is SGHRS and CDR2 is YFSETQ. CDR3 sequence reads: CASSPGLDANYGYTF. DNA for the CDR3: TGCGCCAGCAGCCCCGGACTGGATGCTAACTATGGCTACACCTTC.

This CDR3 is CASSLVTSGSYEQFF. In DNA, the CDR3 is TGTGCCAGCAGCTTGGTCACTAGCGGGAGCTATGAGCAGTTCTTC. The gene calls are TRBV5-4 and TRBJ2-1; 11 nucleotides match TRBD2. V shed 0 bases and J 8 bases; nucleotides not matched to a gene: 4. Per the germline V gene, CDR1 is SGHNT and CDR2 is YYREEE (reference sequence). The CDR3 loop spans 15 amino acids.

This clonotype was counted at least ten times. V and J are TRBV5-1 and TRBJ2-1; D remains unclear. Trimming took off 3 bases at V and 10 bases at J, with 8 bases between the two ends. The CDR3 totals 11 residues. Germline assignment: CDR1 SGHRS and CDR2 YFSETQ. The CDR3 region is CASSSLLEQFF. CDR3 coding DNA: TGCGCCAGCAGCTCACTCCTAGAGCAGTTCTTC. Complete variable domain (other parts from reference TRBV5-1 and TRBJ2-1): KAGVTQTPRYLIKTRGQQVTLSCSPISGHRSVSWYQQTPGQGLQFLFEYFSETQRNKGNFPGRFSGRQFSNSRSEMNVSTLELGDSALYLCASSSLLEQFFGPGTRLTVL.